This TCR beta chain was sequenced in a study of blood T cell repertoires in COVID-19 (dated by TCRdb to between 2020 and 2021). With respect to the entire study: Collaborator samples came from the United States, Italy and Spain and covered acute and convalescent phases of COVID-19. Nearly every sample came with metadata listing a de-identified subject ID, COVID-19 status, age in years and sex. Where available, HLA class I and class II types were taken from metadata supplied by the sample provider and were not determined by assay-based typing. Subjects who had been exposed to COVID-19, were actively infected with it, or had recovered from it provided the deeply sampled blood TCRbeta repertoires that made up the dataset. The material from the prospective study consisted of cDNA or gDNA derived from T cells, B-cell-depleted T cells, or PBMCs. The samples were drawn from the first 160 participants of the ongoing ImmuneRACE study and from 950 to 1,500 subjects provided by 6 global collaborators. The repertoires were released in a freely available public database meant as a resource for research on the immune response to SARS-CoV-2. Broad study findings and their caveats: The amount of clinical and demographic metadata varied by source and participant and was provided uncurated.

Whole blood was collected in K2EDTA tubes by collaborating institutions according to the institutions' own protocols. For TCRbeta analysis, collaborators shipped samples in one of three forms: frozen whole blood, isolated PBMCs, or DNA extracted from either of those sample types. As concerns this clone: The antigen this receptor binds is unknown. No base quality values were provided; no much bigger clone lies one nucleotide off.

CDR1 and CDR2, per the germline V gene, are MDHEN and SYDVKM. Relative to germline, V is 5 bases shorter and J is 0 bases shorter, with 13 bases between their ends. The CDR3 runs 16 amino acids, cysteine and phenylalanine included. Only the CDR3 DNA stays, 48 bases, in frame from base 1. The immunoSEQ Assay, a bias-controlled multiplex PCR, was used to amplify TCRbeta CDR3 regions from genomic DNA. In the authors' own workflow: The number of nucleated cells in each sample was estimated by amplification of reference gene primers within the assay. Sequence reads were collapsed and filtered to measure the absolute abundance of every unique TCRbeta CDR3 rearrangement. For each sample, productive Simpson clonality was calculated as the square root of Simpson's diversity index over productive rearrangements. TCRdb retrieved this table from immuneACCESS and kept in-frame rearrangements only. Not all clones are present; in checked studies, unresolved V genes account for under half, and no reason is known for the remainder. D and trimming come from the DNA, and the V and J calls and clone size come from that table. Present in this sample are about 98,000 clones, under 85% of which were seen just once. The top ten clonotypes cover approximately 24% of the sample.

Specimen: peripheral blood. The receptor comes from a man aged 65 to 85 with acute or convalescent COVID-19. This receptor chain uses TRBV28 and TRBJ1-4; TRBD1 is a possible D gene, resting on 5 matching bases. The DNA is as follows: TGTGCCAGCAGTCCCTGGGGAGGGGCAACTAATGAAAAACTGTTTTTT. Its product reads: CASSPWGGATNEKLFF.